This T cell receptor beta chain was sequenced in a study of CD8 T cells in Susac syndrome. RNA in amounts of 0.5 to 1 ug was reverse transcribed with random hexamers. TCRdb re-analysed the immunoSEQ multiplex PCR reads in MiXCR, keeping a single row per CDR3 protein. Found here are approximately 70,000 distinct CDR3 sequences, approximately 95% of them singletons; the top ten hold over 0.2%. TCR beta sequences were obtained from blood CD8+ and CD4+ T cells. Matched for age and sex, the controls were healthy donors. This CDR3 has 15 residues. CDR1 KGHDR and CDR2 SFDVKD come from the germline V gene. V was clipped by 4 bases and J by 2 bases; unmatched bases: 5.

The rearrangement links TRBV24-1 to TRBJ1-1; 8 bases match TRBD1. This receptor was identified in a human donor in good health. Sequencing used CD8+ T cells from PBMCs. CDR3 in amino acids: CATSDPTGENTEAFF. The CDR3 DNA reads TGTGCCACCAGTGACCCGACAGGGGAAAACACTGAAGCTTTCTTT.